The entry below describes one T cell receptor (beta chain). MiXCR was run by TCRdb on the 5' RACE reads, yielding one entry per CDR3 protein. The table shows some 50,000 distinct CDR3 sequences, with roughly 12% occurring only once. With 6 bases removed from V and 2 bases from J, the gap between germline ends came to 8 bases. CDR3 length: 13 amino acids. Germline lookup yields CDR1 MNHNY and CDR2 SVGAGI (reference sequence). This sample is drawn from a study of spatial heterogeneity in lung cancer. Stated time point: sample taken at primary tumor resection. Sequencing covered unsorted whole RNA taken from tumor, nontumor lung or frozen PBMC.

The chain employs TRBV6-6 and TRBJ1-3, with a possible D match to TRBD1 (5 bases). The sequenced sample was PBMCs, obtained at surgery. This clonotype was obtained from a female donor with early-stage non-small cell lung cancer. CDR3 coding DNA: TGTGCCAGCAGAGAAGGGGCTGGAAACACCATATATTTT. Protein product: CASREGAGNTIYF.